This is a list of T cell receptor beta chains from one sample in a study of patients and donors after allogeneic stem cell transplantation. TCRdb used MiXCR to reprocess the RT-PCR reads, holding one entry per CDR3 protein. The sample has tens of thousands of distinct CDR3 sequences, about 6.5% seen once; the top ten hold nearly 35%. The sequenced material came from blood, either unsorted or a sorted T cell fraction (not recorded which). These receptors originate from a human donor who was either an allogeneic HSCT recipient or a stem cell or donor lymphocyte infusion donor (not recorded which). It is not recorded whose cells these are; they may come from a transplant donor. Both conserved end residues are part of each CDR3. A D gene is named only where the DNA matches it firmly. Rows give clone size only sometimes, using once, few, many, or a class for an expanded clone.

size	D	length	V	J	DNA	CDR3
many	TRBD2	15	TRBV12-3/TRBV12-4	TRBJ2-3	TGTGCCAGCAGTTGGGGAGGGCCCTTCACAGATACGCAGTATTTT	CASSWGGPFTDTQYF
many	.	16	TRBV18	TRBJ1-3	TGTGCCAGCTCCCAGGCGGGAGGCCCCACTGGAAACACCATATATTTT	CASSQAGGPTGNTIYF
.	.	18	TRBV6-5	TRBJ2-3	TGTGCCAGCAGCCTGGTGGGCGGCCCAACCTTAGCCGCAGATACGCAGTATTTT	CASSLVGGPTLAADTQYF
many	.	11	TRBV7-3	TRBJ2-2	TGTGCCAGCAGAGGCACCGGGGAGCTGTTTTTT	CASRGTGELFF
few	.	13	TRBV18	TRBJ2-3	TGTGCCAGCTCACCAGCCACCACAGATACGCAGTATTTT	CASSPATTDTQYF
many	TRBD2	15	TRBV5-1	TRBJ2-1	TGCGCCAGCAGCCCTGGTAGCGGGAGGGCCGAGGAGCAGTTCTTC	CASSPGSGRAEEQFF
many	TRBD2	16	TRBV9	TRBJ2-1	TGTGCCAGCAGCTTACTTAGCGGGACCTCCTACAATGAGCAGTTCTTC	CASSLLSGTSYNEQFF
many	.	14	TRBV20-1	TRBJ2-2	TGCAGTGCTAGTCCTCAGGTAGCGACCGGGGAGCTGTTTTTT	CSASPQVATGELFF
many	.	15	TRBV20-1	TRBJ2-1	TGCAGTGCTAGAGCGCCAGGGGGGAGATACAATGAGCAGTTCTTC	CSARAPGGRYNEQFF
.	.	15	TRBV3-1	TRBJ2-1	TGTGCCAGCAGCCAAGAGTGGGACTCCTACAATGAGCAGTTCTTC	CASSQEWDSYNEQFF
many	TRBD1	13	TRBV7-3	TRBJ2-1	TGTGCCAGCAGCCCCGGGACAGGGAATGAGCAGTTCTTC	CASSPGTGNEQFF
few	.	14	TRBV18	TRBJ2-1	TGTGCCAGCTCACCAGGGGCACCCCGGGATGAGCAGTTCTTC	CASSPGAPRDEQFF
many	TRBD1	15	TRBV6-2/TRBV6-3	TRBJ1-5	TGTGCCAGCAGTACCCATCGGACAGGTAATCAGCCCCAGCATTTT	CASSTHRTGNQPQHF
many	.	12	TRBV25-1	TRBJ2-7	TGTGCCAGCAGTGTCGACAGTTACGAGCAGTACTTC	CASSVDSYEQYF
many	TRBD1	16	TRBV4-1	TRBJ2-2	TGCGCCAGCAGCCGACCCGGGACAGGGGGTATCGGGGAGCTGTTTTTT	CASSRPGTGGIGELFF
many	TRBD2	18	TRBV10-3	TRBJ2-2	TGTGCCATCAGTCGGACTAGCGGGAGGACATCGAACACCGGGGAGCTGTTTTTT	CAISRTSGRTSNTGELFF
many	TRBD2	17	TRBV11-2	TRBJ2-1	TGTGCCAGCAGCTTGCCCCTTGGCGGGAGCTCCTACAATGAGCAGTTCTTC	CASSLPLGGSSYNEQFF
.	TRBD1	13	TRBV3-1	TRBJ2-7	TGTGCCAGCAGTCCCGGGACAGGGAAATTTTTCAACTTC	CASSPGTGKFFNF
many	.	13	TRBV28	TRBJ1-2	TGTGCCAGCAGTTCCCGGGACATCTATGGCTACACCTTC	CASSSRDIYGYTF
.	TRBD1	22	TRBV19	TRBJ2-3	TGTGCCAGTAGTATCCGAAATCGGAGGGACAGGGGGAAACCCGGCCCGTCAGATACGCAGTATTTT	CASSIRNRRDRGKPGPSDTQYF
.	.	12	TRBV5-4	TRBJ2-2	TGTGCCAGCAGCTTGGATCGCGGGGAGCTGTTTTTT	CASSLDRGELFF
.	TRBD1	17	TRBV5-6	TRBJ2-5	TGTGCCAGCAGCTTGGAGGGACAGGGCATATTTCAAGAGACCCAGTACTTC	CASSLEGQGIFQETQYF
many	.	11	TRBV27	TRBJ2-7	TGTGCCAGCAGTTCTTACTACGAGCAGTACTTC	CASSSYYEQYF
.	.	15	TRBV5-1	TRBJ2-3	TGCGCCAGCAGCTTGGCGGCAGGGAGCACAGATACGCAGTATTTT	CASSLAAGSTDTQYF
many	.	13	TRBV6-5	TRBJ2-7	TGTGCCAGCATGGGGCAGGGGGGTTACGAGCAGTACTTC	CASMGQGGYEQYF
many	TRBD2	14	TRBV29-1	TRBJ2-5	TGCAGCGCCAAGGGGACTAGCGGCCAAGAGACCCAGTACTTC	CSAKGTSGQETQYF
.	TRBD2	13	TRBV27	TRBJ2-7	TGTGCCAGCACCTCTAGCGGGAGCCACGAGCAGTACTTC	CASTSSGSHEQYF
few	.	16	TRBV4-1	TRBJ2-7	TGCGCCAGCAGCCAATCCGGAGCATGGGCCTCCTACGAGCAGTACTTC	CASSQSGAWASYEQYF
many	.	10	TRBV28	TRBJ1-2	TGTGCCAGCAGTGATATTGGCTACACCTTC	CASSDIGYTF
.	.	12	TRBV6-2/TRBV6-3	TRBJ1-6	TGTGCCAGCAATCAGGGTAATTCACCCCTCCACTTT	CASNQGNSPLHF
many	.	12	TRBV7-2	TRBJ2-5	TGTGCCAGCAGCTACCGACAAGAGACCCAGTACTTC	CASSYRQETQYF
many	.	18	TRBV4-3	TRBJ2-6	TGCGCCAGCAGCCAAGATCAGGGATCTCGTTCCGGGGCCAACGTCCTGACTTTC	CASSQDQGSRSGANVLTF
many	.	15	TRBV15	TRBJ2-5	TGTGCCACCAGCAGAGATCACGACACCGGTGGGACCCAGTACTTC	CATSRDHDTGGTQYF
few	.	15	TRBV10-2	TRBJ2-1	TGCGCCAGCAGTGGAGGCCTGGGCTTCTACAATGAGCAGTTCTTC	CASSGGLGFYNEQFF
few	TRBD2	19	TRBV6-2/TRBV6-3	TRBJ2-2	TGTGCCAGCAGTGGTAACAGGCCGGGACTAGCGTTGAGGACCGGGGAGCTGTTTTTT	CASSGNRPGLALRTGELFF
few	.	14	TRBV20-1	TRBJ2-7	TGCAGTGCTCCACAGGGAGGGAGGGCCTACGAGCAGTACTTC	CSAPQGGRAYEQYF
many	.	14	TRBV10-3	TRBJ2-3	TGTGCCATCAACTCGGCTAGGTCAACAGATACGCAGTATTTT	CAINSARSTDTQYF
many	TRBD2	11	TRBV5-6	TRBJ2-1	TGTGCCAGCAGCACAGCGGGAGGACCTCTCTTC	CASSTAGGPLF
many	TRBD2	15	TRBV4-2	TRBJ2-7	TGTGCCAGCAGCCTCCACGGCAGCGGGGGTTACGAGCAGTACTTC	CASSLHGSGGYEQYF
many	.	14	TRBV7-9	TRBJ2-5	TGTGCCAGCAGCCCGTGGGGGGCACAAGAGACCCAGTACTTC	CASSPWGAQETQYF
many	TRBD1	14	TRBV7-7	TRBJ2-5	TGTGCCAGCAGTCTAGACAGGGGCCAAGAGACCCAGTACTTC	CASSLDRGQETQYF
few	.	13	TRBV28	TRBJ2-3	TGTGCCATCCAATGGTCGGGAGCAGATACGCAGTATTTT	CAIQWSGADTQYF
many	TRBD2	16	TRBV12-5	TRBJ2-1	TGTGCTAGTGGTTCGGGGACTAGCGGGAGCCAGGGTGAGCAGTTCTTC	CASGSGTSGSQGEQFF
.	.	14	TRBV5-8	TRBJ1-5	TGTGCCAGCAGCTTGGTTTATAGCAATCAGCCCCAGCATTTT	CASSLVYSNQPQHF
many	.	14	TRBV12-3/TRBV12-4	TRBJ2-3	TGTGCCAGCAGTGCCCCCGTAGTACAGGGATCGCAGTATTTT	CASSAPVVQGSQYF
.	.	15	TRBV10-3	TRBJ2-7	TGTGCCATCAGTGAGTCCTCGGACTCTTACTACGAGCAGTACTTC	CAISESSDSYYEQYF
many	.	12	TRBV6-2/TRBV6-3	TRBJ2-7	TGTGCCAGCAGGGGACGGACTTTAGCGCAGTACTTC	CASRGRTLAQYF
few	TRBD2	16	TRBV2	TRBJ2-5	TGTGCCAGCTTGGGGACTAGCGGGAGGAAGGGAGAGACCCAGTACTTC	CASLGTSGRKGETQYF
many	.	13	TRBV18	TRBJ1-1	TGTGCCAGCTCAGGGCTCGACGGGGCTGAAGCTTTCTTT	CASSGLDGAEAFF
many	.	14	TRBV25-1	TRBJ1-4	TGTGCCAGCAGTGAACCCCCGGCAGGCATCAAACTGTTTTTT	CASSEPPAGIKLFF
many	TRBD1	16	TRBV3-1	TRBJ1-6	TGTGCCAGCAGCTTAAGTGGGACAGGGGGAACTTCACCCCTCCACTTT	CASSLSGTGGTSPLHF
many	.	16	TRBV20-1	TRBJ1-4	TGCAGTGCTAGGGCGCAGGAATATCCAACTAATGAAAAACTGTTTTTT	CSARAQEYPTNEKLFF
many	.	15	TRBV29-1	TRBJ2-6	TGCAGCGTTGAAGTTTCTATAACTGGGGCCAACGTCCTGACTTTC	CSVEVSITGANVLTF
.	.	12	TRBV30	TRBJ2-5	TGTGCCTGGGCCCCCGGACAAGAGACCCAGTACTTC	CAWAPGQETQYF
many	.	14	TRBV28	TRBJ2-1	TGTGCCAGCTTAAGCGGAGACTCCTACAATGAGCAGTTCTTC	CASLSGDSYNEQFF